These 4 T cell receptor beta chains share one sample of origin, sequenced in a study of blood T cell repertoires in COVID-19. This table comes from immunoSEQ multiplex PCR, and its TCRdb copy is limited to in-frame clones, with some not included. The sample lists some 220,000 clones; approximately 90% were seen once. Sequenced sample: PBMCs or T cells enriched from blood (not recorded which). Receptors originate from a woman aged 40 to 49 with acute COVID-19.

The chain carries TRBV27 and TRBJ1-2, with 7 bases fitting TRBD1. CDR3 length: 12 amino acids. Germline lookup yields CDR1 MNHEY and CDR2 SMNVEV (reference sequence). J gave up 8 bases and V 5 bases, and 5 bases lay outside the gene matches. The CDR3 sequence is CASSSTGEGYTF. In nucleotides, the CDR3 is TGTGCCAGCAGTAGCACAGGGGAGGGCTACACCTTC.

This sequence joins TRBV7-2 and TRBJ1-4, with D unresolved. This CDR3 contains 15 residues. Germline V gene lookup returns CDR1 SGHTA and CDR2 FQGNSA. The V gene lost 7 bases and the J gene lost 1 base, with 13 bases spanning the gap. The chain's CDR3 is CASKLSGGTNEKLFF. CDR3 nucleotide sequence: TGTGCCAGCAAACTATCCGGTGGAACTAATGAAAAACTGTTTTTT.

This clone was seen a few times. CDR3 DNA sequence: TGTGCCAGCAGCCCAAGTCGAGTCGGGGATGGCTACACCTTC. As protein: CASSPSRVGDGYTF. V gene TRBV7-9 combines with J gene TRBJ1-2; D is uncertain. The ends were cut back, 5 bases at V and 6 bases at J, with 16 bases in the middle. Germline values: CDR1 SEHNR, CDR2 FQNEAQ (reference sequence). CDR3 length: 14 amino acids.

This chain links TRBV6-4 with TRBJ1-2; D might be TRBD1 (6 bases). V was pared by 4 bases and J by 4 bases, with 13 bases between. CDR3 size: 14 residues. CDR1 and CDR2 (germline): MRHNA, SNTAGT. The CDR3: CASSVQGVGYGYTF. CDR3 nucleotide sequence: TGTGCCAGCAGTGTACAGGGAGTCGGCTATGGCTACACCTTC.